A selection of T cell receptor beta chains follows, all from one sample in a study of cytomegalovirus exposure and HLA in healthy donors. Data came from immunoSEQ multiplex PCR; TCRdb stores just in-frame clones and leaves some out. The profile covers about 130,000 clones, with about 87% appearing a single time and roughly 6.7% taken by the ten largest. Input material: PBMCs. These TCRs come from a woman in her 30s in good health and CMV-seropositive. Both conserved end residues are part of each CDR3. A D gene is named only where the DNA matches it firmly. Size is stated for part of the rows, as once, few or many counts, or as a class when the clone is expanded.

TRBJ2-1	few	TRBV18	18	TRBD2	TGTGCCAGCTCACCCTCGGGACTAGCGCTTTCGTCCTACAATGAGCAGTTCTTC	CASSPSGLALSSYNEQFF
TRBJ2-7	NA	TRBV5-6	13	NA	TGTGCCAGCAAATTTGGAGCGACCCACGAGCAGTACTTC	CASKFGATHEQYF
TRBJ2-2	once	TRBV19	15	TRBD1	TGTGCCAGTAGTTCGTGGGACAGGGACACCGGGGAGCTGTTTTTT	CASSSWDRDTGELFF
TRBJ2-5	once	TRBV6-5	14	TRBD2	TGTGCCAGCAGTTACGGGAGGGGTTGGGAGACCCAGTACTTC	CASSYGRGWETQYF
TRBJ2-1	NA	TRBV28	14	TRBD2	TGTGCCAGCAGTTTAACGGGGGGGCTTATTAAGCAGTTCTTC	CASSLTGGLIKQFF
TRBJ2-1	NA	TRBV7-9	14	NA	TGTGCCAGCAGCTCCCTACAGGGACGGGATGAGCAGTTCTTC	CASSSLQGRDEQFF
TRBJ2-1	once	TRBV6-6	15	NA	TGTGCCAGCAGCCTGCTGGGGGCGGCAGACAATGAGCAGTTCTTC	CASSLLGAADNEQFF
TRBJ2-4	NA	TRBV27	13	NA	TGTGCCAGCAGTTCTTGGAGGGGTGACATTCAGTACTTC	CASSSWRGDIQYF
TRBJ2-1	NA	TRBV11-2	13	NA	TGTGCCAGCAGCTTTCACAGGGTGTATGAGCAGTTCTTC	CASSFHRVYEQFF
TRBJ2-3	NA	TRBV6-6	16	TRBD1	TGTGCCAGCAGTAAACATGGACAGGAGGGCACAGATACGCAGTATTTT	CASSKHGQEGTDTQYF
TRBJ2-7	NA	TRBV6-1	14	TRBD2	TGTGCCAGCTCACTAGCGGGGCCTTCCTACGAGCAGTACTTC	CASSLAGPSYEQYF
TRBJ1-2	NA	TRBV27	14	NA	TGTGCCAGCAGTTTATTGCCAGGGAACTATGGCTACACCTTC	CASSLLPGNYGYTF
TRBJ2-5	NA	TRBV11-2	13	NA	TGTGCCAGCAGCTTAACAGGCTTGGAGACCCAGTACTTC	CASSLTGLETQYF
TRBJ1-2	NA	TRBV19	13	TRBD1	TGTGCCAGTAGTCCGGGACAGGGGTCTGGCTACACCTTC	CASSPGQGSGYTF
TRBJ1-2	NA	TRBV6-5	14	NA	TGTGCCAGCAGTTCCGGAGGAAGGGCCTATGGCTACACCTTC	CASSSGGRAYGYTF
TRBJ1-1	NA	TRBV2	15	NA	TGTGCCAGCAGTGAGCAGGGACACGTGAACACTGAAGCTTTCTTT	CASSEQGHVNTEAFF
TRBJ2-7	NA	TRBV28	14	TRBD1	TGTGCCAGCAAAACCGGGACAGGGGTCGACGAGCAGTACTTC	CASKTGTGVDEQYF
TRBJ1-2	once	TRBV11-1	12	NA	TGTGCCAGCACCTCATGGACATCCGGCTACACCTTC	CASTSWTSGYTF
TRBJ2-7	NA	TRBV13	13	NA	TGTGCCAGCAGCGCTCCGGGGACCTACGAGCAGTACTTC	CASSAPGTYEQYF
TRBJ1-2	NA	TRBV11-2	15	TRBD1	TGTGCCAGCACCTCAGGGGACAGGGATAACTATGGCTACACCTTC	CASTSGDRDNYGYTF
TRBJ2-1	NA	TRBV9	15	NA	TGTGCCAGCAGCGGATTCGGCGGCGGGCTCAATGAGCAGTTCTTC	CASSGFGGGLNEQFF
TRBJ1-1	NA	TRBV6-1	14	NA	TGTGCCAGCAGAATTTCAGGGTGGAACACTGAAGCTTTCTTT	CASRISGWNTEAFF
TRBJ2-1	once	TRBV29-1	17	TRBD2	TGCAGCGTTGAGGGCAGGGTGGGTAGCGGGAGCCACAATGAGCAGTTCTTC	CSVEGRVGSGSHNEQFF
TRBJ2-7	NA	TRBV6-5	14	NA	TGTGCCAGCAGTTACTCTCGGCAGGGATACGAGCAGTACTTC	CASSYSRQGYEQYF
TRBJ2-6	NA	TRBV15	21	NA	TGTGCCACCAGCAGAGTTCGTCTCTCCGGCAGGATCTTCTCTGGGGCCAACGTCCTGACTTTC	CATSRVRLSGRIFSGANVLTF
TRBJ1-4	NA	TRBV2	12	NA	TGTGCCAGCAGTGGAACAGGGGAAAAACTGTTTTTT	CASSGTGEKLFF
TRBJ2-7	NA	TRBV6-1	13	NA	TGTGCCAGCAGTGAACTGATGAGATACGAGCAGTACTTC	CASSELMRYEQYF
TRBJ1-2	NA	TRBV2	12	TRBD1	TGTGCCAGCAGTTGGACAGGGGACGGCTACACCTTC	CASSWTGDGYTF
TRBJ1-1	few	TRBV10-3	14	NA	TGTGCCATCAGTGCGACACCATCAGAAACTGAAGCTTTCTTT	CAISATPSETEAFF
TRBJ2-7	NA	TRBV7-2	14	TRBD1	TGTGCCAGCAGTCGTGGACAGGGAACCTACGAGCAGTACTTC	CASSRGQGTYEQYF
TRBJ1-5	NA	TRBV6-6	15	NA	TGTGCCAGCAGGGGCCCGGGGGGAAGGGATCAGCCCCAGCATTTT	CASRGPGGRDQPQHF
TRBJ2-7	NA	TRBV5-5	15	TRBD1	TGTGCCAGCAGCTTGGAGACAGGGGTTGCCTACGAGCAGTACTTC	CASSLETGVAYEQYF
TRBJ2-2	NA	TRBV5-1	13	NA	TGCGCCAGCAGCTTGGCCACCTACGGGGAGCTGTTTTTT	CASSLATYGELFF
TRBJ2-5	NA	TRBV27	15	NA	TGTGCCAGCAGTGCCCACAGGGGTCTAGCGGAGACCCAGTACTTC	CASSAHRGLAETQYF
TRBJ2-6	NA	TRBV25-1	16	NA	TGTGCCAGCAGTGCACCCGGGGGTGGTGGGGCCAACGTCCTGACTTTC	CASSAPGGGGANVLTF
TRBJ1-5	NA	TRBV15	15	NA	TGTGCCACCAGCAGAGATCTGGGGGCGCATCAGCCCCAGCATTTT	CATSRDLGAHQPQHF
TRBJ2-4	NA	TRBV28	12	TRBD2	TGTGCCGCGGCGGGGCCGGGGGGCATTCAGTACTTC	CAAAGPGGIQYF